This T cell receptor beta chain was observed in a study of cytomegalovirus exposure and HLA in healthy donors. Study details: About four fifths of approximately 400 genotyped donors fell in the Caucasian-associated ancestry cluster. Study-wide results and caveats: HLA-A and HLA-B allele assignments for most subjects were reportedly predicted accurately using TCR beta sequences. For most TCR sequences rarity was the rule, although some public TCRs occurred in many donors.

As for this clone: Its matching antigen is unknown.

V trimming: 6 bases; J trimming: 5 bases; junction bases outside the gene matches: 20. Germline V gene data show CDR1 as MDHEN and CDR2 as SYDVKM. The CDR3 has 18 residues. Primers: 60 Vbeta forward and 13 Jbeta reverse. Sequenced by immunoSEQ multiplex PCR; TCRdb stores in-frame clones only, minus some. This repertoire shows approximately 88,000 clones, roughly four fifths found once; its top ten account for less than 4.5%. The specimen was PBMCs. This clonotype was sampled from a man younger than 45 in good health and CMV-seronegative. V and J are TRBV28 and TRBJ1-2; 8 nucleotides align to TRBD1. In DNA, the CDR3 is TGTGCCAGCAGCCTCAGGGGGCGCTGGGGACACCTGGGGTATGGCTACACCTTC. It codes for CASSLRGRWGHLGYGYTF.